The source of this TCR beta chain is a study of regulatory T cells in long-lasting Graves disease. This clonotype was counted at least ten times. Its antigen is as yet unknown. This CDR3 is built from 13 residues. From germline, CDR1 is SNHLY and CDR2 FYNNEI. V was pared by 1 base and J by 5 bases, with 8 bases between. Whole-study findings and limits: New patients shared 970 or so public clonotypes, and persistent patients shared more, with over 2,500.

Stated time point: newly diagnosed GD, antithyroid drugs for less than 3 months. Generation of the TCR library employed RNA extracted from PBMCs. Construction of the TCR beta libraries employed iRepertoire HTBI primers in conjunction with Arm-PCR of CDR3 regions. TCRdb re-derived calls from the multiplex PCR reads in MiXCR, one entry per CDR3 protein. The data show under 300,000 distinct CDR3 sequences, around 17% seen once. The rearrangement links TRBV2 to TRBJ1-2; D not certain. The TCR originated in a female donor with Graves disease. Sequenced material: peripheral blood mononuclear cells (PBMCs), taken at new diagnosis, from a patient treated with antithyroid drugs. The CDR3 here is CASSEGLGYGYTF. As DNA, the CDR3 is TGTGCCAGCAGTGAAGGGCTTGGTTATGGCTACACCTTC.